Each of the 24 T cell receptor beta chains below was sequenced from the same sample in a study of T cells in Graves' hyperthyroidism and ophthalmopathy. The investigators amplified TCR beta CDR3 regions from RNA transcripts. The HTBI primer set served for first-round RT-PCR of the TCR CDR3. TCRdb reprocessed the multiplex PCR reads via MiXCR and lists one record per CDR3 protein. The data hold hundreds of thousands of distinct CDR3 sequences, with around 39% observed a single time. Specimen: blood. The receptor source for this set is a man between 18 and 29 years old with Graves' hyperthyroidism.

This clonotype was picked up a small number of times. The V call is TRBV6-5, the J call TRBJ2-5; 7 bases align to TRBD2. Germline CDR1 MNHEY, CDR2 SVGAGI. The J segment lost 4 bases and the V segment lost 2 bases, leaving 7 bases of the junction unmatched. This CDR3 has 15 amino acids. Here the CDR3 reads CASSYVAGPGETQYF. The DNA for the CDR3 is TGTGCCAGCAGTTACGTAGCGGGTCCAGGAGAGACCCAGTACTTC.

With respect to this clonotype: This sequence may be a read error, since a much larger clone differs from it by one base. The chain employs TRBV9 and TRBJ1-4; 7 bases map to TRBD1. The CDR3 totals 15 residues. V trimming: 0 bases; J trimming: 3 bases; junction bases outside the gene matches: 2. Germline-derived CDR1 and CDR2 are SGDLS and YYNGEE. CDR3 coding DNA: TGTGCCAGCAGCGTAGGGACAGGATCTAATGAAAAACTGTTTTTT. This codes for CASSVGTGSNEKLFF. Using reference TRBV9 and TRBJ1-4 for the parts outside the CDR3, the full variable domain is DSGVTQTPKHLITATGQRVTLRCSPRSGDLSVYWYQQSLDQGLQFLIQYYNGEERAKGNILERFSAQQFPDLHSELNLSSLELGDSALYFCASSVGTGSNEKLFFGSGTQLSVL.

This clonotype came up a few times. The chain combines TRBV7-9 with TRBJ2-5; TRBD1 agrees at 7 bases. The V gene end was trimmed by 8 bases and the J gene end by 3 bases; junction bases not matched to a gene: 3. The CDR3 has 12 residues. Looked up from germline, CDR1 is SEHNR and CDR2 is FQNEAQ (reference sequence). For the CDR3, the DNA is TGTGCCAGCGCCGGGACAGAAGAGACCCAGTACTTC. This translates into CASAGTEETQYF. The whole variable domain, remainder taken from reference TRBV7-9 and TRBJ2-5, is DTGVSQNPRHKITKRGQNVTFRCDPISEHNRLYWYRQTLGQGPEFLTYFQNEAQLEKSRLLSDRFSAERPKGSFSTLEIQRTEQGDSAMYLCASAGTEETQYFGPGTRLLVL.

V gene TRBV7-9 combines with J gene TRBJ2-7; a possible D gene is TRBD1 (6 bases). The V and J ends lost 5 bases and 0 bases respectively, with 14 bases between them. The CDR3 spans 15 residues. Germline CDR1 reads SEHNR; CDR2 reads FQNEAQ (reference sequence). The CDR3 loop reads CASSQPGHRSYEQYF. The CDR3, as DNA: TGTGCCAGCAGCCAGCCGGGACACCGCTCCTACGAGCAGTACTTC.

J is TRBJ2-5 and V is TRBV12-3 or TRBV12-4, with D tentatively TRBD2 (6 bases). V gave up 3 bases and J gave up 2 bases, with 10 bases separating them. This CDR3 comprises 14 residues. The CDR3 DNA is TGTGCCAGCAGTTTCTTCGGGAGTCAAGAGACCCAGTACTTC. Translation: CASSFFGSQETQYF.

Comment on this clonotype: At one boundary the junction diverges from the germline segment, which might be a read error. The J gene is TRBJ1-4, the V gene TRBV12-3 or TRBV12-4; 9 nucleotides agree with TRBD1. CDR3 length: 15 amino acids. The CDR3 sequence is CASNRRDREDEKLVF. The CDR3 nucleotides read TGTGCCAGCAACCGCCGGGACAGGGAGGACGAAAAACTGGTTTTT.

This clonotype was seen a few times. This chain joins TRBV13 and TRBJ2-5; tentative D call: TRBD2 (6 bases). There are 14 residues in the CDR3. V was cut by 1 base and J by 5 bases, with 11 bases left in between. Germline values: CDR1 PRHDT, CDR2 FYEKMQ (reference sequence). Here the CDR3 DNA reads TGTGCCAGCAGCTTAGCGGGAGTCCCGGAGACCCAGTACTTC. This gives the protein CASSLAGVPETQYF.

This clonotype was found many times. Here the CDR3 DNA reads TGTGCCAGCAAAATGTCCGGGGAGCTGTTTTTT. This encodes CASKMSGELFF. The chain has TRBV2 and TRBJ2-2, with unresolved D. The V and J ends lost 7 bases and 6 bases respectively, with 6 bases between them. Germline CDR1 SNHLY, CDR2 FYNNEI. CDR3 size: 11 residues.

CDR3 amino acids: CSAVTGGMNTEAFF. The DNA for the CDR3 is TGCAGCGCTGTGACAGGGGGCATGAACACTGAAGCTTTCTTT. This chain uses TRBV29-1 with TRBJ1-1; 10 nucleotides match TRBD1. Looked up from germline, CDR1 is SQVTM and CDR2 is ANQGSEA. With 7 bases clipped from V and 0 bases from J, the junction kept 5 bases outside the gene matches. The CDR3 spans 14 residues.

The chain joins TRBV7-8 to TRBJ2-7; no reliable D call. Per germline, CDR1 SGHVS and CDR2 FQNEAQ. The CDR3 covers 14 residues. Trimming took 5 bases from V and 2 from J, leaving 13 bases between them. In DNA, the CDR3 is TGTGCCAGCAGCCCCCCCGGCTATGCCTACGAGCAGTACTTC. Protein sequence: CASSPPGYAYEQYF. The full variable domain, rest sourced from reference TRBV7-8 and TRBJ2-7, is GAGVSQSPRYKVAKRGQDVALRCDPISGHVSLFWYQQALGQGPEFLTYFQNEAQLDKSGLPSDRFFAERPEGSVSTLKIQRTQQEDSAVYLCASSPPGYAYEQYFGPGTRLTVT.

The genes are TRBV11-2 and TRBJ1-5; no clear D gene. Per germline, CDR1 SGHAT and CDR2 FQNNGV. The length of the CDR3 is 13 residues. Deletions cut 0 bases from V and 7 bases from J, with 7 bases between. CDR3 in amino acids: CASSLDFGQPQHF. CDR3 nucleotide sequence: TGTGCCAGCAGCTTAGATTTTGGCCAGCCCCAGCATTTT.

On this clonotype: This may arise from a read error, as a much more abundant clone is one base away. The chain uses TRBV10-2 and TRBJ1-1; no reliable D call. CDR1 is WSHSY and CDR2 is SAAADI in the germline V gene. The CDR3 contains 14 residues. Trimming took 5 bases from V and 3 from J, leaving 13 bases between them. CDR3 bases: TGCGCCAGCAGTCAGAGGGCTGGCGACACTGAAGCTTTCTTT. Its protein product is CASSQRAGDTEAFF.

This clonotype was observed a few times. The genes are TRBV14 and TRBJ1-1, with D hard to call. The CDR3 has 15 amino acids. Germline CDR1 and CDR2: SGHDN and FVKESK. The germline V and J ends were trimmed by 4 bases and 0 bases, with 12 bases remaining between them. The CDR3 sequence is CASSPGPFMNTEAFF. The CDR3 DNA reads as TGTGCCAGCAGCCCCGGACCGTTTATGAACACTGAAGCTTTCTTT.

The chain has TRBV20-1 and TRBJ2-5; 9 nucleotides align to TRBD1. With 0 bases clipped from V and 4 bases from J, the junction kept 3 bases outside the gene matches. Germline V gene data show CDR1 as DFQATT and CDR2 as SNEGSKA (reference sequence). CDR3 length equals 14 residues. CDR3 region: CSARDGTGRETQYF. In DNA, the CDR3 is TGCAGTGCTAGAGATGGGACAGGGCGAGAGACCCAGTACTTC.

Ten or more counts support this clonotype. The chain uses TRBV27 and TRBJ2-7; maybe TRBD2 (6 bases). Germline-derived CDR1 and CDR2 are MNHEY and SMNVEV (reference sequence). The CDR3 spans 11 residues. V dropped 8 bases and J dropped 6 bases, with 11 bases sitting between them. The CDR3: CASRGLSEQYF. CDR3 DNA sequence: TGTGCCAGCCGGGGGTTATCCGAGCAGTACTTC.

Remarks on this clonotype: A much more abundant neighbour one base away suggests this may be a read error. This chain connects TRBV7-9 to TRBJ2-7; D is possibly TRBD1 or TRBD2 (5 bases each). CDR1 is SEHNR and CDR2 is FQNEAQ in the germline V gene (reference sequence). The CDR3 is 11 residues long. CDR3 amino acids: CATRGTYEQCF. Here the CDR3 DNA reads TGTGCTACGCGAGGGACCTACGAGCAGTGCTTC.

This rearrangement joins TRBV7-9 to TRBJ2-7, with 14 nucleotides matching TRBD2. This CDR3 is built from 16 residues. CDR1 and CDR2 from the germline V gene are SEHNR and FQNEAQ (reference sequence). The V gene end was trimmed by 5 bases and the J gene end by 4 bases; junction bases not matched to a gene: 7. CDR3 sequence reads: CASSTGLAGVKYEQYF. The CDR3 DNA is TGTGCCAGCAGCACGGGACTAGCGGGAGTCAAATACGAGCAGTACTTC.

J is TRBJ2-2 and V is TRBV5-1, with D maybe TRBD2 (5 bases). Trimming removed 0 bases at V and 1 base at J, with 16 bases between. CDR3 length: 18 amino acids. Germline values: CDR1 SGHRS, CDR2 YFSETQ. The CDR3 loop reads CASSLGATIVGNTGELFF. CDR3 in DNA: TGCGCCAGCAGCTTGGGAGCGACTATTGTAGGGAACACCGGGGAGCTGTTTTTT.

This sequence joins TRBV20-1 and TRBJ1-1, with TRBD1 matching 7 bases. Germline V gene sequence: CDR1 DFQATT, CDR2 SNEGSKA (reference sequence). This CDR3 comprises 16 residues. J was trimmed by 0 bases and V by 0 bases; bases with no gene match: 7. Written as DNA, the CDR3 is TGCAGTGCTAGAGAAGTGGGACAGACTGTGAACACTGAAGCTTTCTTT. Translating it yields CSAREVGQTVNTEAFF.

This chain joins TRBV19 and TRBJ2-7; 13 bases line up with TRBD2. After removal of 5 bases from V and 9 bases from J, the junction contained 10 bases not matched to a gene. Looked up from germline, CDR1 is LNHDA and CDR2 is SQIVND (reference sequence). CDR3 length: 15 residues. The CDR3 coding sequence is TGTGCCAGTAGTGTCGGACTAGCGGGAGCACTAGGGCAGTACTTC. Its protein is CASSVGLAGALGQYF.

This clonotype was detected only a few times. This rearrangement joins TRBV6-5 to TRBJ2-2, with D perhaps TRBD2 (5 bases). There are 14 residues in the CDR3. V lost 5 bases and J lost 4, with 11 bases in between. Germline V gene data show CDR1 as MNHEY and CDR2 as SVGAGI. CDR3 in amino acids: CASSVEGSTGELFF. The CDR3 DNA reads TGTGCCAGCAGTGTCGAGGGTTCCACCGGGGAGCTGTTTTTT.

J is TRBJ2-7 and V is TRBV2, with 8 bases matching TRBD1. The V gene end was trimmed by 5 bases and the J gene end by 1 base; junction bases not matched to a gene: 7. The CDR3 runs 15 residues. Germline V lookup: CDR1 SNHLY, CDR2 FYNNEI. CDR3 loop: CASSFRGPPSYEQYF. The CDR3 DNA is TGTGCCAGCAGTTTCAGGGGGCCTCCTTCCTACGAGCAGTACTTC.

The gene calls are TRBV7-9 and TRBJ1-1; 10 bases match TRBD1. This CDR3 is 17 amino acids long. Germline V lookup: CDR1 SEHNR, CDR2 FQNEAQ (reference sequence). The junction had 7 bases not matched to a gene; V was cut back by 0 bases and J by 3 bases. As DNA, the CDR3 is TGTGCCAGCAGCTTAGCGCCGGGACAGGGGCGGGACACTGAAGCTTTCTTT. The encoded protein is CASSLAPGQGRDTEAFF.

This clonotype has just a few counts. The V gene is TRBV7-2, the J gene TRBJ2-6; D ambiguous. The CDR3 is 18 amino acids. Germline assignment: CDR1 SGHTA and CDR2 FQGNSA. Trimming removed 5 bases from V and 0 bases from J, with 17 bases in between. The chain's CDR3 is CASSPRPLARSGANVLTF. The CDR3 bases are TGTGCCAGCAGCCCGCGACCCTTGGCGCGCTCTGGGGCCAACGTCCTGACTTTC.